This T cell receptor beta chain derives from a study of T cells after yellow fever vaccination. TCRdb itself ran the 5' RACE reads through MiXCR, one entry per CDR3 protein. The sample has roughly 160,000 distinct CDR3 sequences, 6.5% to 8.5% seen once; the top ten hold approximately 2.5%. Whole-study findings and limits: Across the CD4 and CD8 compartments, a small share of clonotypes was present in both.

Per germline, CDR1 LGHNA and CDR2 YNFKEQ. The J segment lost 3 bases and the V segment lost 3 bases, leaving 6 bases of the junction unmatched. The CDR3 extends over 16 amino acids. This clonotype was seen at least ten times. The antigen is not known. The TCR was taken from a man between 18 and 35 years old who received the YFV17D yellow fever vaccine. The input for sequencing was CD4+ T cells sorted from PBMCs, taken 4 to 6 days after the first yellow fever vaccination. The chain combines TRBV4-2 with TRBJ2-1; 9 bases agree with TRBD2. The CDR3 DNA is TGTGCCAGCAGCCAGGTGACTAGCGGTTACTACAATGAGCAGTTCTTC. Translating gives CASSQVTSGYYNEQFF.